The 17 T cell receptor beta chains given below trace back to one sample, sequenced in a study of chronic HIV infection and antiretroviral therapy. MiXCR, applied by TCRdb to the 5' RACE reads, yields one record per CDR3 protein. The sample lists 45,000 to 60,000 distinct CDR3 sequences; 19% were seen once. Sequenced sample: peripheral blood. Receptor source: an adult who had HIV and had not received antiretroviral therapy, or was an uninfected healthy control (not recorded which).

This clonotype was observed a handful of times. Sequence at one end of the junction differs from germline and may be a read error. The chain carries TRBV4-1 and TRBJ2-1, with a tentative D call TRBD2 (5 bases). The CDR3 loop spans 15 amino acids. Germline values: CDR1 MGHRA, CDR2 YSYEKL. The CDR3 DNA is TGCGCCAGCAGCCTAGCTCGTACCGACTACCATGAGCAGTTCTTC. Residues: CASSLARTDYHEQFF.

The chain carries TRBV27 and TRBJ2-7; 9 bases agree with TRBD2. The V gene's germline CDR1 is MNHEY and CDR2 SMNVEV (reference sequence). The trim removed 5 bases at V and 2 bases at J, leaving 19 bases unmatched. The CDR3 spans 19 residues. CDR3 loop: CASSPSQRASGKRAYEQYF. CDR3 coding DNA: TGTGCCAGCAGTCCTAGCCAGCGGGCTAGCGGGAAGAGGGCCTACGAGCAGTACTTC.

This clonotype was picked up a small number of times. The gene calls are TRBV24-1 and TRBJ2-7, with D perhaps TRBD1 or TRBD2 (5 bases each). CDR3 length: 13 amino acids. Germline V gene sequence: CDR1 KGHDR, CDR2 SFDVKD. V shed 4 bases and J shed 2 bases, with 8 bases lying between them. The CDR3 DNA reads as TGTGCCACCAGTGACGGGGCCGCCTACGAGCAGTACTTC. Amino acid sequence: CATSDGAAYEQYF.

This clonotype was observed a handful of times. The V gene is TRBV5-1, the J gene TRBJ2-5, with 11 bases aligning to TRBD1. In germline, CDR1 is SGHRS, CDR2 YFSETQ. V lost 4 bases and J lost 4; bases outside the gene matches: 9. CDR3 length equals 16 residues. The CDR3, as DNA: TGCGCCAGCAGCCCACCGACCGGGACAGGGGGAGAGACCCAGTACTTC. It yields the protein CASSPPTGTGGETQYF.

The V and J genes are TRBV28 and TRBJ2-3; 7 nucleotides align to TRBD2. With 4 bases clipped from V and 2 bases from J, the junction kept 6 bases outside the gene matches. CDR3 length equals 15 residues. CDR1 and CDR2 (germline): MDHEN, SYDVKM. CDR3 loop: CASSSLAESTDTQYF. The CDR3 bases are TGTGCCAGCAGTTCCCTAGCGGAGTCCACAGATACGCAGTATTTT.

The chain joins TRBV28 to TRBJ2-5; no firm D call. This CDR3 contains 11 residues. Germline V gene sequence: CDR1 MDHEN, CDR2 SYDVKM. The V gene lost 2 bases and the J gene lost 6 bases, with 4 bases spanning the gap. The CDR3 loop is CASSLGQTQYF. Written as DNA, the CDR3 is TGTGCCAGCAGTTTAGGGCAGACCCAGTACTTC.

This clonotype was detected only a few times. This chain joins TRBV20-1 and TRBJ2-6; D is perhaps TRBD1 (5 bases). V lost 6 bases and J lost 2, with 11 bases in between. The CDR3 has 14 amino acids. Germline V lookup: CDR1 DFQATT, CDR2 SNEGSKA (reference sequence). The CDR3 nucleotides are TGCAGTGCCGTGCAGGGTGCTGGGGCCAACGTCCTGACTTTC. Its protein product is CSAVQGAGANVLTF.

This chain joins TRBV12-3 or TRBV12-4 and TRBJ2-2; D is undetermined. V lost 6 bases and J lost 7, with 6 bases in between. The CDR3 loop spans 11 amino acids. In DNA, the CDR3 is TGTGCCAGCAGCCCCCTCGGGGAGCTGTTTTTT. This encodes CASSPLGELFF.

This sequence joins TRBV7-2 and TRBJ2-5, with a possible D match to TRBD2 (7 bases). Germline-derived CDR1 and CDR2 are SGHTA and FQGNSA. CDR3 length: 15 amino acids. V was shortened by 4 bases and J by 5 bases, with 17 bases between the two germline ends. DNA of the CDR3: TGTGCCAGCAGCTCTACGAGGGGGGGCCTCGAGACCCAGTACTTC. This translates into CASSSTRGGLETQYF. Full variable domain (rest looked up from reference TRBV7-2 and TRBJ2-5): GAGVSQSPSNKVTEKGKDVELRCDPISGHTALYWYRQSLGQGLEFLIYFQGNSAPDKSGLPSDRFSAERTGGSVSTLTIQRTQQEDSAVYLCASSSTRGGLETQYFGPGTRLLVL.

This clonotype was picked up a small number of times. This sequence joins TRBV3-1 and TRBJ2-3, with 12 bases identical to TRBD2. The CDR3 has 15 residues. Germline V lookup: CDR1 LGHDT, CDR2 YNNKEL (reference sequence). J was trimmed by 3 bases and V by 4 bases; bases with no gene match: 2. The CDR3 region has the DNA TGTGCCAGCAGCCCCGGACTAGCGGGGACAGATACGCAGTATTTT. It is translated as CASSPGLAGTDTQYF.

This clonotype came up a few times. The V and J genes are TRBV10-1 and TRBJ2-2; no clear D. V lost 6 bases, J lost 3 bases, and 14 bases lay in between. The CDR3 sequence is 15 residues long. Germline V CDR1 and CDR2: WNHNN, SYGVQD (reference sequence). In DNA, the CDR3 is TGCGCCAGCAGCCCAAAGGGTTCTCACACCGGGGAGCTGTTTTTT. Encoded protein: CASSPKGSHTGELFF.

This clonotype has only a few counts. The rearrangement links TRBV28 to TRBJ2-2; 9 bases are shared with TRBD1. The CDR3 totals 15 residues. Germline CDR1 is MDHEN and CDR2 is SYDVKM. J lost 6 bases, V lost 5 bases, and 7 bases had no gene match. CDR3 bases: TGTGCCAGCAGTAGCGACGACAGGGGGGCCGGGGAGCTGTTTTTT. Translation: CASSSDDRGAGELFF.

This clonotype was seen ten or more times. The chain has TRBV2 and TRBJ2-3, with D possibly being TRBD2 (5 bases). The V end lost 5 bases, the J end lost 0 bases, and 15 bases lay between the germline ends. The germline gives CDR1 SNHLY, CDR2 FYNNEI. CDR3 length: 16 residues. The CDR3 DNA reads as TGTGCCAGCAGTTCGGTTGCGGGCGCGAGCACAGATACGCAGTATTTT. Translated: CASSSVAGASTDTQYF.

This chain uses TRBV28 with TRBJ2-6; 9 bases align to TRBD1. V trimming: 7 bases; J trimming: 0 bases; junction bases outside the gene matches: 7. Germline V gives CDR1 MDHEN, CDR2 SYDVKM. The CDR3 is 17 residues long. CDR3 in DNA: TGTGCCAGCACCCGACAGGGGGTGAGCTCTGGGGCCAACGTCCTGACTTTC. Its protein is CASTRQGVSSGANVLTF.

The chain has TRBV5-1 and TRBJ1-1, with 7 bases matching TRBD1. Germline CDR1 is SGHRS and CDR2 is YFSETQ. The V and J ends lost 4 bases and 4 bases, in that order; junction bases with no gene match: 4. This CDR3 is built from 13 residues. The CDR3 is CASSPGTATEAFF. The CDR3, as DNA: TGCGCCAGCAGCCCAGGGACAGCCACTGAAGCTTTCTTT.

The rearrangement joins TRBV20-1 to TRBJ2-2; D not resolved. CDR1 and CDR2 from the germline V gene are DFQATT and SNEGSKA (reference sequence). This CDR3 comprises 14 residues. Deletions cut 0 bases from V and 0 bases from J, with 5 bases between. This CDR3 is CSARDSPNTGELFF. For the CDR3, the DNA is TGCAGTGCTAGAGATAGCCCGAACACCGGGGAGCTGTTTTTT.

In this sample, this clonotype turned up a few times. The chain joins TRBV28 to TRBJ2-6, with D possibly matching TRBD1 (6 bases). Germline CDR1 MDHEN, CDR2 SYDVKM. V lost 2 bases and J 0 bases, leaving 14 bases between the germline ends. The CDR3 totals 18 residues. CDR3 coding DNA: TGTGCCAGCAGTTTACAGGGGACACCTTCCTCTGGGGCCAACGTCCTGACTTTC. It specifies CASSLQGTPSSGANVLTF.